These 21 T cell receptor beta chains share one sample of origin, sequenced in a study of T-cell memory formation after mild COVID-19. TCRdb processed the 5' RACE reads anew with MiXCR; each CDR3 protein has one entry. The sample records some 270,000 distinct CDR3 sequences, approximately 15% being singletons. Sequenced material: PBMCs or a T cell subset sorted from them (not recorded which). The receptors were gathered from an adult woman who had mild COVID-19 (a few samples of this study predate the infection). Cell type and time point are not known.

This clonotype turned up a few times. The chain combines TRBV7-2 with TRBJ2-3, with D maybe TRBD1 (5 bases). The V end lost 2 bases, the J end lost 3 bases, and 15 bases lay between the germline ends. Germline V gene sequence: CDR1 SGHTA, CDR2 FQGNSA. The CDR3 runs 16 residues. In DNA form, the CDR3 reads TGTGCCAGCAGCTTAATCCCAGGGCGTGGGACAGATACGCAGTATTTT. It is translated as CASSLIPGRGTDTQYF.

V is TRBV4-3 and J is TRBJ1-1, with no clear D. Germline CDR1 reads LGHNA; CDR2 reads YSLEER. This CDR3 contains 14 residues. Trimming pared 6 bases from V and 1 base from J, leaving 12 bases between. Here the CDR3 DNA reads TGCGCCAGCAGACAATATCTGGAGAACACTGAAGCTTTCTTT. This sequence encodes CASRQYLENTEAFF.

This clonotype came up a few times. J is TRBJ2-3 and V is TRBV24-1; tentatively, D is TRBD1 or TRBD2 (5 bases each). The CDR3 has 13 amino acids. Trimming shortened V by 8 bases and J by 5 bases, and 13 bases separated the two germline ends. Germline V gives CDR1 KGHDR, CDR2 SFDVKD. Here the CDR3 DNA reads TGTGCCACCAAGGGGTTTGCGGGAGATACGCAGTATTTT. This sequence encodes CATKGFAGDTQYF.

V gene TRBV24-1 combines with J gene TRBJ1-1; 8 positions agree with TRBD1. CDR1 and CDR2 (germline): KGHDR, SFDVKD. The CDR3 contains 15 residues. J gave up 3 bases and V 4 bases, and 6 bases lay outside the gene matches. The CDR3 DNA follows: TGTGCCACCAGTGAGGGGACAGGCTGGGACACTGAAGCTTTCTTT. It codes for CATSEGTGWDTEAFF.

The chain employs TRBV5-1 and TRBJ2-3, with D perhaps matching TRBD2 (5 bases). The germline gives CDR1 SGHRS, CDR2 YFSETQ. The V gene lost 4 bases and the J gene lost 5 bases, with 5 bases spanning the gap. There are 11 residues in the CDR3. The CDR3 nucleotides read TGCGCCAGCAGCCGGGGAGATACGCAGTATTTT. Amino acids: CASSRGDTQYF.

This clonotype was found a few times. The chain couples TRBV7-9 to TRBJ2-3; weak D call: TRBD2 (5 bases). The CDR3 covers 14 residues. The germline V gene encodes CDR1 SEHNR and CDR2 FQNEAQ (reference sequence). Deletions cut 5 bases from V and 5 bases from J, with 14 bases between. Here the CDR3 reads CASSAGEVRDTQYF. Written as DNA, the CDR3 is TGTGCCAGCAGCGCCGGGGAAGTGAGAGATACGCAGTATTTT. Filled out from reference TRBV7-9 and TRBJ2-3, the complete variable domain reads DTGVSQNPRHKITKRGQNVTFRCDPISEHNRLYWYRQTLGQGPEFLTYFQNEAQLEKSRLLSDRFSAERPKGSFSTLEIQRTEQGDSAMYLCASSAGEVRDTQYFGPGTRLTVL.

This clonotype was recorded many times. The gene calls are TRBV12-3 or TRBV12-4 and TRBJ2-5, with 9 bases fitting TRBD2. Unmatched junction bases numbered 11, after V lost 2 bases and J lost 1 base. The CDR3 extends over 18 amino acids. The CDR3 sequence is CASSLKVGSGGIQETQYF. CDR3 in DNA: TGTGCCAGCAGTTTAAAGGTCGGGAGCGGGGGGATCCAAGAGACCCAGTACTTC.

The chain uses TRBV5-6 and TRBJ2-4; the D is unclear. Trimming took off 4 bases at V and 6 bases at J, with 11 bases between the two ends. This CDR3 spans 13 amino acids. CDR1 is SGHDT and CDR2 is YYEEEE in the germline V gene. DNA for the CDR3: TGTGCCAGCAGCACGCGGCTCAGAAACATTCAGTACTTC. Translating gives CASSTRLRNIQYF.

This clonotype was found a few times. J is TRBJ1-1 and V is TRBV20-1, with a possible D match to TRBD1 (6 bases). The CDR3 spans 14 residues. Germline V lookup: CDR1 DFQATT, CDR2 SNEGSKA (reference sequence). V lost 6 bases and J 0 bases, leaving 14 bases between the germline ends. The CDR3 loop is CSALRAGVNTEAFF. The CDR3 DNA reads as TGCAGTGCCCTTAGGGCAGGGGTGAACACTGAAGCTTTCTTT.

The chain couples TRBV12-3 or TRBV12-4 to TRBJ1-1; possibly TRBD1 for D (5 bases). Trimming cost V 5 bases and J 4 bases, with 11 bases left between them. There are 13 residues in the CDR3. Here the CDR3 reads CASSPWGVTEAFF. DNA for the CDR3: TGTGCCAGCAGTCCTTGGGGGGTCACTGAAGCTTTCTTT.

The rearrangement links TRBV12-3 or TRBV12-4 to TRBJ1-1, with D tentatively TRBD1 (6 bases). The V end was cut by 5 bases, the J end by 8 bases, with 15 bases between. This CDR3 contains 13 residues. CDR3 region: CASSTTSTGEAFF. The CDR3 region has the DNA TGTGCCAGCAGTACCACCTCTACAGGGGAAGCTTTCTTT.

This clonotype has a handful of counts. The CDR3 nucleotides read TGTGCCAGTAGCACGGACCCGAGAAGTAATCAGCCCCAGCATTTT. This gives the protein CASSTDPRSNQPQHF. The chain is built from TRBV19 and TRBJ1-5; D unresolved. V was shortened by 6 bases and J by 4 bases, with 16 bases between the two germline ends. Germline V lookup: CDR1 LNHDA, CDR2 SQIVND (reference sequence). The CDR3 covers 15 residues.

The chain has TRBV20-1 and TRBJ1-2; 7 bases are a match to TRBD1. The CDR3 runs 14 residues. The germline V gene encodes CDR1 DFQATT and CDR2 SNEGSKA (reference sequence). V trimming: 6 bases; J trimming: 1 base; junction bases outside the gene matches: 8. CDR3 bases: TGCAGTGCATTCCGGGGACAGATTAACTATGGCTACACCTTC. Amino acids: CSAFRGQINYGYTF.

The chain employs TRBV7-2 and TRBJ1-2; unclear D gene. Germline-derived CDR1 and CDR2 are SGHTA and FQGNSA. The CDR3 is made up of 14 amino acids. V lost 8 bases, J lost 8 bases, and 21 bases lay in between. The CDR3, as DNA: TGTGCCAGCGGCGATGCGGCGGGTCGGGAAGGCTACACCTTC. Translated: CASGDAAGREGYTF.

DNA of the CDR3: TGTGCCAGCAAGACTAGCGGGGGATCAGATACGCAGTATTTT. Its protein product is CASKTSGGSDTQYF. The genes are TRBV7-3 and TRBJ2-3, with TRBD2 matching over 12 bases. Germline assignment: CDR1 SGHTA and CDR2 FQGTGA. There are 14 residues in the CDR3. Trimming removed 7 bases from V and 4 bases from J; junction bases left unmatched: 3.

The chain is built from TRBV7-3 and TRBJ2-2; possible D gene TRBD1, 5 bases. Trimming removed 0 bases at V and 6 bases at J, with 8 bases between. Germline V gene data show CDR1 as SGHTA and CDR2 as FQGTGA. CDR3 length equals 14 residues. As DNA, the CDR3 is TGTGCCAGCAGCTTAACGGCAGGGCCCGGGGAGCTGTTTTTT. Translated: CASSLTAGPGELFF.

This clonotype was found a few times. The J gene is TRBJ1-2, the V gene TRBV5-1, with D perhaps TRBD1 (5 bases). The CDR3 is 13 residues long. The germline V gene encodes CDR1 SGHRS and CDR2 YFSETQ. V lost 5 bases, J lost 3 bases, and 11 bases lay in between. DNA for the CDR3: TGCGCCAGCAGAGACCAGGGAGACTATGGCTACACCTTC. This codes for CASRDQGDYGYTF. The full variable domain, with the rest looked up from reference TRBV5-1 and TRBJ1-2, is KAGVTQTPRYLIKTRGQQVTLSCSPISGHRSVSWYQQTPGQGLQFLFEYFSETQRNKGNFPGRFSGRQFSNSRSEMNVSTLELGDSALYLCASRDQGDYGYTFGSGTRLTVV.

This clonotype was picked up a small number of times. This rearrangement joins TRBV7-9 to TRBJ2-3; perhaps D is TRBD1 or TRBD2 (5 bases each). CDR1 SEHNR and CDR2 FQNEAQ come from the germline V gene (reference sequence). With 1 base removed from V and 2 bases from J, the gap between germline ends came to 10 bases. The CDR3 contains 15 residues. The CDR3 sequence: CASSLGDASTDTQYF. The CDR3 DNA follows: TGTGCCAGCAGCTTAGGGGACGCCTCCACAGATACGCAGTATTTT.

This clonotype appeared a few times. V usage is TRBV29-1 and J usage is TRBJ1-1, with D hard to call. Germline V gene data show CDR1 as SQVTM and CDR2 as ANQGSEA. The CDR3 sequence is 13 residues long. The CDR3 region has the DNA TGCAACCGCCTGACTGGAGGGAACACTGAAGCTTTCTTT. Its translation: CNRLTGGNTEAFF. Looking up the rest from reference TRBV29-1 and TRBJ1-1 gives the full variable domain: SAVISQKPSRDICQRGTSLTIQCQVDSQVTMMFWYRQQPGQSLTLIATANQGSEATYESGFVIDKFPISRPNLTFSTLTVSNMSPEDSSIYLCNRLTGGNTEAFFGQGTRLTVV.

This clonotype was counted many times. The chain uses TRBV20-1 and TRBJ2-3; D unresolved. The CDR3 contains 10 residues. CDR1 is DFQATT, CDR2 SNEGSKA, per germline (reference sequence). The germline V and J ends were trimmed by 3 bases and 2 bases, with 0 bases remaining between them. CDR3: CSASTDTQYF. CDR3 nucleotides: TGCAGTGCTAGCACAGATACGCAGTATTTT.

In its sample, this clonotype was seen a few times. The rearrangement uses TRBV30 and TRBJ2-7, with a tentative D call TRBD1 (6 bases). CDR3 length equals 15 residues. Germline-derived CDR1 and CDR2 are GTSNPN and SVGIG (reference sequence). Trimming took 1 base from V and 1 from J, leaving 14 bases between them. The DNA for the CDR3 is TGTGCCTGGAGTGCGGGACACCGCCGGTCCTACGAGCAGTACTTC. It codes for CAWSAGHRRSYEQYF.